These T cell receptor beta chains were read from a single sample in a study of blood T cell repertoires in COVID-19. Some clones are missing from TCRdb's copy, which holds only in-frame ones; the method was immunoSEQ multiplex PCR. The top ten clones hold roughly 2% of a sample with roughly 410,000 clones, around 87% of them seen once. Source material: peripheral blood. The receptor set was obtained from a woman aged 55-75 years with COVID-19, enrolled during active disease. Each CDR3 is given with its conserved first and last residue. D genes are given only for firm matches. Expanded clones get a size class; other rows say once, few or many, or leave the size out.

v_gene: TRBV27; d_gene: TRBD1; abundance: -; j_gene: TRBJ1-6; CDR3aa: CASSLGVGTAFSYNSPLHF; CDR3nt: TGTGCCAGCAGTTTAGGAGTGGGGACAGCTTTCTCCTATAATTCACCCCTCCACTTT
v_gene: TRBV4-2; d_gene: -; abundance: -; j_gene: TRBJ2-1; CDR3aa: CASSPRDLGAKVEQFF; CDR3nt: TGTGCCAGCAGCCCAAGGGACCTGGGGGCTAAGGTTGAGCAGTTCTTC
v_gene: TRBV27; d_gene: TRBD1; abundance: -; j_gene: TRBJ1-2; CDR3aa: CASSSDDRDGNYGYTF; CDR3nt: TGTGCCAGCAGTTCGGATGACAGGGATGGGAACTATGGCTACACCTTC
v_gene: TRBV11-3; d_gene: -; abundance: -; j_gene: TRBJ2-3; CDR3aa: CASSLGGDTQYF; CDR3nt: TGTGCCAGCAGCTTAGGAGGGGATACGCAGTATTTT
v_gene: TRBV9; d_gene: TRBD1; abundance: -; j_gene: TRBJ1-2; CDR3aa: CASSVDQGAEGYTF; CDR3nt: TGTGCCAGCAGCGTAGATCAGGGGGCGGAAGGCTACACCTTC
v_gene: TRBV15; d_gene: -; abundance: once; j_gene: TRBJ1-3; CDR3aa: CATSRSGLEGNTIYF; CDR3nt: TGTGCCACCAGCAGATCAGGGCTGGAAGGAAACACCATATATTTT
v_gene: TRBV9; d_gene: TRBD1; abundance: -; j_gene: TRBJ1-3; CDR3aa: CASSDRTGLSSGNTIYF; CDR3nt: TGTGCCAGCAGCGACCGGACAGGTTTATCCTCTGGAAACACCATATATTTT
v_gene: TRBV11-2; d_gene: -; abundance: -; j_gene: TRBJ2-7; CDR3aa: CASSLGGSSYEQYF; CDR3nt: TGTGCCAGCAGCTTAGGGGGCAGTTCCTACGAGCAGTACTTC
v_gene: TRBV30; d_gene: TRBD2; abundance: once; j_gene: TRBJ2-7; CDR3aa: CAWSPGLAGGHEQYF; CDR3nt: TGTGCCTGGTCGCCGGGACTAGCGGGGGGCCACGAGCAGTACTTC
v_gene: TRBV4-2; d_gene: TRBD2; abundance: -; j_gene: TRBJ2-7; CDR3aa: CASSHHLAGEVYEQYF; CDR3nt: TGTGCCAGCAGCCACCACCTAGCGGGGGAAGTCTACGAGCAGTACTTC
v_gene: TRBV14; d_gene: -; abundance: -; j_gene: TRBJ1-6; CDR3aa: CASSTRTALNSPLHF; CDR3nt: TGTGCCAGCAGCACCCGGACAGCTCTTAATTCACCCCTCCACTTT
v_gene: TRBV7-9; d_gene: TRBD1; abundance: -; j_gene: TRBJ2-1; CDR3aa: CASSPRTGPTFNNEQFF; CDR3nt: TGTGCCAGCAGCCCGCGGACAGGGCCTACTTTTAACAATGAGCAGTTCTTC
v_gene: TRBV6-6; d_gene: -; abundance: once; j_gene: TRBJ1-2; CDR3aa: CASSSITGSPGWGYTF; CDR3nt: TGTGCCAGCAGTTCAATTACAGGGTCCCCCGGCTGGGGCTACACCTTC
v_gene: TRBV3-1/TRBV3-2; d_gene: TRBD1; abundance: -; j_gene: TRBJ2-2; CDR3aa: CASSQVTGVGTGELFF; CDR3nt: TGTGCCAGCAGCCAAGTCACAGGGGTTGGCACCGGGGAGCTGTTTTTT
v_gene: TRBV3-1/TRBV3-2; d_gene: -; abundance: -; j_gene: TRBJ1-2; CDR3aa: CASSQVEPRVKGYGYTF; CDR3nt: TGTGCCAGCAGCCAAGTAGAGCCCCGGGTGAAGGGGTATGGCTACACCTTC
v_gene: TRBV7-9; d_gene: -; abundance: once; j_gene: TRBJ1-6; CDR3aa: CASSPPEGNSPLHF; CDR3nt: TGTGCCAGCAGCCCCCCCGAGGGAAATTCACCCCTCCACTTT
v_gene: TRBV28; d_gene: TRBD1; abundance: -; j_gene: TRBJ2-7; CDR3aa: CASKETGTGYYEQYF; CDR3nt: TGTGCCAGCAAAGAAACCGGGACAGGTTATTACGAGCAGTACTTC
v_gene: TRBV9; d_gene: TRBD2; abundance: -; j_gene: TRBJ2-7; CDR3aa: CASSPSGTSVYEQYF; CDR3nt: TGTGCCAGCAGCCCTTCCGGGACTAGCGTCTACGAGCAGTACTTC
v_gene: TRBV6-5; d_gene: -; abundance: -; j_gene: TRBJ2-7; CDR3aa: CASSSRQGEQYF; CDR3nt: TGTGCCAGCAGTAGCCGGCAGGGCGAGCAGTACTTC
v_gene: TRBV6-1; d_gene: TRBD1; abundance: -; j_gene: TRBJ2-7; CDR3aa: CASRPGTGGSYEQYF; CDR3nt: TGTGCCAGCAGACCGGGGACAGGGGGCTCCTACGAGCAGTACTTC
v_gene: TRBV6-5; d_gene: -; abundance: once; j_gene: TRBJ2-7; CDR3aa: CASSYGIQGAYEQYF; CDR3nt: TGTGCCAGCAGTTACGGTATACAGGGAGCCTACGAGCAGTACTTC